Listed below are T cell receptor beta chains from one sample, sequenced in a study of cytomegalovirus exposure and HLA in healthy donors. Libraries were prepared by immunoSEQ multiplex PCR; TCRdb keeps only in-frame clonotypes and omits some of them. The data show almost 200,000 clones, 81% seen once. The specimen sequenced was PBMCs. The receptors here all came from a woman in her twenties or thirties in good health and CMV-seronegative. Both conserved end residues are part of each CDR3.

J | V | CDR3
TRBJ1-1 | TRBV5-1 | CASSSTRGEAFF
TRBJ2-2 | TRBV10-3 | CAIQPGQGAAGELFF
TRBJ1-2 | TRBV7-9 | CASSSVVGQGNFGYTF
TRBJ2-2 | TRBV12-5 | CASGPGDWDTGELFF
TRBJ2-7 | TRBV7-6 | CASSLVRHGTSGYEQYF
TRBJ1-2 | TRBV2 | CASRGGTLSNYGYTF
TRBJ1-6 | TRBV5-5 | CASSLRGSYNSPLHF
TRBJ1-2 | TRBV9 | CASSEQQGRGYTF
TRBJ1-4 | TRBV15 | CATSLRTVNEKLFF
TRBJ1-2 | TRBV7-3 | CASSSGQLDYGYTF
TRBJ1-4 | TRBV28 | CASRFHPRGTTMEKLFF
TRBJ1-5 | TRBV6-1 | CASSEISNQPQHF
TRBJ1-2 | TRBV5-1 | CASSVGQTYGYTF
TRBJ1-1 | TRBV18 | CASSPSGGAEAFF
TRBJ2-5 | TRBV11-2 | CASGLAQTQYF
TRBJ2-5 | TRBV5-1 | CASSLIPGPETQYF
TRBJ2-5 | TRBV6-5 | CASSDRDREETQYF
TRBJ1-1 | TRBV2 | CAGGQGKSTEAFF
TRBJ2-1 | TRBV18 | CASSPPGGSSSYNEQFF
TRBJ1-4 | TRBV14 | CASSPRSTNEKLFF
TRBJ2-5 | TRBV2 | CASSDVGSGEGETQYF
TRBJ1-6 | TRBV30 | CAWKVVRGSGNSPLHF
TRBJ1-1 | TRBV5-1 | CASSPRGGQMNTEAFF